The T cell receptor beta chain described here comes from a study of chemoradiotherapy in HPV16-positive cancers. Study-level information: A couple of HPV16-positive patients' cells yielded candidate HPV-specific clones and common motifs. General observations from the study: Functional assays defining HPV-specific T cells used only two HPV16-positive patients. During treatment, candidate HPV-specific clones and E7-related motifs expanded in tumor.

The protocol was immunoSEQ multiplex PCR, while the TCRdb copy is restricted to in-frame clones and leaves out a portion. The sample holds tens of thousands of clones, roughly 92% seen once. V lost 6 bases and J lost 4, with 11 bases in between. The CDR3 contains 13 residues. The germline V gene has CDR1 WNHNN and CDR2 SYGVQD (reference sequence). Comment on this clone: Its antigen remains unidentified.

Repertoires were sampled repeatedly during chemoradiotherapy. V usage is TRBV10-1 and J usage is TRBJ2-3, with a tentative D call TRBD2 (5 bases). The TCR sequence derives from a human donor with HPV-associated anogenital cancer. Here the sequenced sample was blood, taken from a patient who underwent chemoradiotherapy. The CDR3 DNA is TGCGCCAGCAGACGAGGGAAGTCAGATACGCAGTATTTT. It translates to CASRRGKSDTQYF.